This T cell receptor (beta chain) was captured in a study of cytomegalovirus exposure and HLA in healthy donors. The CDR3 contains 15 residues. Trimming removed 0 bases from V and 4 bases from J; junction bases left unmatched: 4. CDR1 and CDR2 (germline): SGDLS, YYNGEE. The study's findings and limits: Most TCR sequences were uncommon, yet certain public TCRs appeared in many donors.

On this clone itself: Antigen: not known.

PCR used 60 Vbeta primers and 13 Jbeta primers. Assay: immunoSEQ multiplex PCR; the TCRdb copy retains only in-frame clones and omits some. Of over 95,000 clones listed, roughly 70% were seen once; the top ten hold roughly 8.3%. This chain joins TRBV9 and TRBJ2-5, with 9 bases matching TRBD2. The source material was PBMCs. The sequence derives from a man younger than 35 in good health and CMV-seropositive. CDR3 sequence: CASSVEGLAAETQYF. The DNA for the CDR3 is TGTGCCAGCAGCGTAGAGGGACTAGCCGCAGAGACCCAGTACTTC.